Below are 7 T cell receptor beta chains sequenced from a single sample in a study of T cell responses to AZD1222 COVID-19 vaccine. Clones were read by immunoSEQ multiplex PCR, and TCRdb kept only the in-frame ones, dropping some. The sample carries around 78,000 clones, about 82% recorded once. The source material was peripheral blood, sampled on day 0 of AZD1222 vaccination. These receptors all come from an adult in good health.

The gene calls are TRBV10-2 and TRBJ1-2; D is perhaps TRBD1 (6 bases). The CDR3 is made up of 17 amino acids. The germline gives CDR1 WSHSY, CDR2 SAAADI. Trimming shortened V by 0 bases and J by 2 bases, and 16 bases separated the two germline ends. In nucleotides, the CDR3 is TGCGCCAGCAGTGAGTCCCGAGGGGGGGCGCCCAACTATGGCTACACCTTC. Protein product: CASSESRGGAPNYGYTF.

A single count supports this clone. V and J are TRBV19 and TRBJ1-2; D is possibly TRBD1 (6 bases). Germline V gene data show CDR1 as LNHDA and CDR2 as SQIVND (reference sequence). CDR3 size: 13 residues. V was cut by 6 bases and J by 7 bases, with 15 bases left in between. Here the CDR3 DNA reads TGTGCCAGTAGCCAACAGGGTTTGGGTGGCTACACCTTC. Protein product: CASSQQGLGGYTF.

This clone has a handful of counts. This chain uses TRBV4-2 with TRBJ2-5, with TRBD1 matching over 7 bases. V trimming: 0 bases; J trimming: 5 bases; junction bases outside the gene matches: 3. Germline loops: CDR1 LGHNA, CDR2 YNFKEQ. This CDR3 contains 14 residues. The CDR3 protein is CASSQEGGRETQYF. As DNA, the CDR3 is TGTGCCAGCAGCCAAGAAGGGGGCCGGGAGACCCAGTACTTC.

V usage is TRBV5-6 and J usage is TRBJ1-1; D not certain. This CDR3 is 14 amino acids long. V lost 0 bases and J lost 0, with 6 bases in between. Germline CDR1 and CDR2: SGHDT and YYEEEE. The CDR3 nucleotides read TGTGCCAGCAGCTTGGGTTCGGTGAACACTGAAGCTTTCTTT. Translation gives CASSLGSVNTEAFF.

The genes are TRBV7-9 and TRBJ1-5; D is undetermined. Germline assignment: CDR1 SEHNR and CDR2 FQNEAQ (reference sequence). Trimming took off 7 bases at V and 0 bases at J, with 7 bases between the two ends. The CDR3 totals 13 residues. CDR3 sequence (DNA): TGTGCCAGCAACTCTTATAGCAATCAGCCCCAGCATTTT. Its protein product is CASNSYSNQPQHF.

The V and J genes are TRBV6-5 and TRBJ1-2; a weak D match, TRBD1 (6 bases). The CDR3 contains 15 residues. Germline values: CDR1 MNHEY, CDR2 SVGAGI. Trimming removed 6 bases at V and 0 bases at J, with 14 bases between. CDR3 DNA sequence: TGTGCCAGCAGCTTAACAGGGACAACTAACTATGGCTACACCTTC. It translates to CASSLTGTTNYGYTF.

The chain is built from TRBV7-2 and TRBJ2-2, with 7 positions matching TRBD2. The CDR3 has 18 residues. CDR1 and CDR2 from the germline V gene are SGHTA and FQGNSA. Unmatched junction bases numbered 9, after V lost 0 bases and J lost 2 bases. The CDR3 coding sequence is TGTGCCAGCAGCTTAGCTAGTAGCGGGTGGATCAACACCGGGGAGCTGTTTTTT. Translating it yields CASSLASSGWINTGELFF.